This TCR beta chain is from a study of CD8+ T cells in alopecia areata. Points from the study as a whole: For lesional scalp, especially alopecia totalis/universalis, clonality was higher than in normal scalp. Expanded CD8+ clones among the top 100, as well as scalp clonality, were significantly decreased by tofacitinib. Because of a solitary nonresponder, the connection of baseline CD8+ expansion to response stays uncertain.

Treatment specified: oral pan-JAK inhibitor, 5-10 mg twice daily. This clone has only a few counts. What it recognizes is unknown. Germline V gene data show CDR1 as SGHRS and CDR2 as YFSETQ. V lost 9 bases and J lost 5; bases outside the gene matches: 13. This CDR3 region has 14 residues. cDNA prepared by RNA extraction and subsequent reverse transcription served as the template for sequencing. Clones were sequenced by immunoSEQ multiplex PCR, and TCRdb holds only the in-frame ones, with some missing. The data contain 200,000 to 250,000 clones, about 64% of them seen just once; the ten biggest clones take up about 4.2%.

The chain has TRBV5-1 and TRBJ2-7; 8 bases fit TRBD1. The clonotype comes from a human donor with alopecia areata. This specimen was CD4+ T cells sorted from blood, taken at week 4, from a patient treated with tofacitinib. The CDR3 DNA reads TGCGCCAAAGACAGGGGCGGGTACGAAGACGAGCAGTACTTC. The encoded protein is CAKDRGGYEDEQYF. The entire variable domain, with the rest obtained from reference TRBV5-1 and TRBJ2-7, is as follows: KAGVTQTPRYLIKTRGQQVTLSCSPISGHRSVSWYQQTPGQGLQFLFEYFSETQRNKGNFPGRFSGRQFSNSRSEMNVSTLELGDSALYLCAKDRGGYEDEQYFGPGTRLTVT.